These 24 T cell receptor beta chains were all obtained from the same sample, sequenced in a study of blood T cell repertoires in COVID-19. Sequencing was performed with immunoSEQ multiplex PCR; in TCRdb, only in-frame clones are kept and a portion is missing. This table holds 13,000 to 15,000 clones, approximately 84% found once. Sample: peripheral blood. The receptors were gathered from a human donor in a cohort sampled during active COVID-19.

This chain links TRBV7-6 with TRBJ2-1, with D possibly TRBD1 on 5 matching bases. Between the trimmed V and J ends, which lost 2 bases and 8 bases, there was a span of 13 bases. The CDR3 runs 14 residues. The germline CDR1 and CDR2 sequences are SGHVS and FNYEAQ. CDR3 sequence (DNA): TGTGCCAGCAGCTTACTAGACAGTATGGATGAGCAGTTCTTC. Translation: CASSLLDSMDEQFF.

This clone was observed a handful of times. This chain uses TRBV5-1 with TRBJ2-2; no clear D gene. With 3 bases removed from V and 2 bases from J, the gap between germline ends came to 11 bases. Germline CDR1 SGHRS, CDR2 YFSETQ. The length of the CDR3 is 15 residues. The CDR3 bases are TGCGCCAGCAGCTCCGGGTCTACTAACACCGGGGAGCTGTTTTTT. Amino acids: CASSSGSTNTGELFF.

The rearrangement joins TRBV27 to TRBJ1-4; 9 bases match TRBD1. V shed 4 bases and J 7 bases; nucleotides not matched to a gene: 7. CDR3 length: 15 amino acids. The V gene's germline CDR1 is MNHEY and CDR2 SMNVEV (reference sequence). As DNA, the CDR3 is TGTGCCAGCAGTTGGAGGGGGACAGGGAGTGAAAAACTGTTTTTT. Protein: CASSWRGTGSEKLFF. The entire variable domain, with the rest obtained from reference TRBV27 and TRBJ1-4, is as follows: EAQVTQNPRYLITVTGKKLTVTCSQNMNHEYMSWYRQDPGLGLRQIYYSMNVEVTDKGDVPEGYKVSRKEKRNFPLILESPSPNQTSLYFCASSWRGTGSEKLFFGSGTQLSVL.

The chain has TRBV6-5 and TRBJ1-1, with 12 bases fitting TRBD1. The CDR3 spans 16 residues. CDR1 and CDR2 (germline): MNHEY, SVGAGI. The J segment lost 5 bases and the V segment lost 4 bases, leaving 8 bases of the junction unmatched. The CDR3 coding sequence is TGTGCCAGCAGTTCCCCGGGACAGGGGGCGAGTACTGAAGCTTTCTTT. It is translated as CASSSPGQGASTEAFF.

Concerning this clone: Other DNA sequences in this sample translate to the same CDR3. The gene calls are TRBV7-9 and TRBJ2-1, with D unclear. The CDR3 is 15 residues long. V lost 2 bases to trimming and J lost 0 bases, with 8 bases between them. Germline values: CDR1 SEHNR, CDR2 FQNEAQ (reference sequence). The DNA of the CDR3 is TGTGCCAGCAGCTTAAGATCTAGCTCCTACAATGAGCAGTTCTTC. Encoded protein: CASSLRSSSYNEQFF.

The chain employs TRBV5-1 and TRBJ2-1; no reliable D call. CDR3 size: 14 residues. The V gene lost 0 bases and the J gene lost 6 bases, with 10 bases spanning the gap. The V gene's germline CDR1 is SGHRS and CDR2 YFSETQ. The CDR3 DNA reads TGCGCCAGCAGCTTGGCCATCAGGTCCAATGAGCAGTTCTTC. Its translation: CASSLAIRSNEQFF. Using reference TRBV5-1 and TRBJ2-1 for the parts outside the CDR3, the full variable domain is KAGVTQTPRYLIKTRGQQVTLSCSPISGHRSVSWYQQTPGQGLQFLFEYFSETQRNKGNFPGRFSGRQFSNSRSEMNVSTLELGDSALYLCASSLAIRSNEQFFGPGTRLTVL.

In its sample, this clone ranks as medium-sized. The chain recombines TRBV6-4 with TRBJ2-1; 9 bases line up with TRBD2. This CDR3 contains 16 residues. Germline CDR1 reads MRHNA; CDR2 reads SNTAGT. Germline trimming cut 0 bases from V and 4 bases from J; bases unmatched to any gene: 4. The CDR3 coding sequence is TGTGCCAGCAGTGACTCTCCTAGCGGGGCTTACAATGAGCAGTTCTTC. Its translation is CASSDSPSGAYNEQFF.

The chain employs TRBV10-2 and TRBJ2-1, with 12 positions matching TRBD2. CDR1 is WSHSY and CDR2 is SAAADI in the germline V gene. J was trimmed by 2 bases and V by 4 bases; bases with no gene match: 6. The CDR3 covers 17 residues. The chain's CDR3 is CASSGVTSGRPYNEQFF. The CDR3 region has the DNA TGCGCCAGCAGTGGAGTGACTAGCGGGAGACCCTACAATGAGCAGTTCTTC.

This chain connects TRBV5-6 to TRBJ2-7, with 11 bases identical to TRBD2. Germline V gene sequence: CDR1 SGHDT, CDR2 YYEEEE. The CDR3 is 15 residues long. V shed 6 bases and J 2 bases; nucleotides not matched to a gene: 7. CDR3 coding DNA: TGTGCCAGCAACCCTATAGCGGGAGGGCCCTACGAGCAGTACTTC. Residues: CASNPIAGGPYEQYF.

This chain links TRBV9 with TRBJ2-2; D is perhaps TRBD2 (6 bases). V lost 3 bases, J lost 5 bases, and 11 bases lay in between. The length of the CDR3 is 14 residues. Germline values: CDR1 SGDLS, CDR2 YYNGEE. The CDR3 region has the DNA TGTGCCAGCAGCGCATCCGGGGGTACCGGGGAGCTGTTTTTT. Encoded protein: CASSASGGTGELFF.

In this sample, this clone turned up many times. J is TRBJ2-1 and V is TRBV9; a possible D gene is TRBD2 (6 bases). The CDR3 extends over 15 amino acids. Trimming cost V 0 bases and J 2 bases, with 9 bases left between them. CDR1 SGDLS and CDR2 YYNGEE come from the germline V gene. CDR3 residues: CASSVGDSAYNEQFF. CDR3 bases: TGTGCCAGCAGCGTAGGGGACTCAGCCTACAATGAGCAGTTCTTC.

The V and J genes are TRBV30 and TRBJ1-4, with 7 bases lining up with TRBD1. V lost 4 bases and J lost 8; bases outside the gene matches: 4. Germline V gene lookup returns CDR1 GTSNPN and CDR2 SVGIG (reference sequence). This CDR3 spans 12 amino acids. CDR3 coding DNA: TGTGCCTGGAACAGGGGTTTCGAAAAACTGTTTTTT. Residues: CAWNRGFEKLFF.

This chain links TRBV18 with TRBJ2-3; 7 bases fit TRBD2. Germline CDR1 reads KGHSH; CDR2 reads LQKENI. With 0 bases clipped from V and 4 bases from J, the junction kept 4 bases outside the gene matches. This CDR3 has 15 residues. The CDR3 spells CASSPPASGADTQYF. The CDR3, as DNA: TGTGCCAGCTCACCACCCGCTAGCGGAGCAGATACGCAGTATTTT.

This sequence joins TRBV6-6 and TRBJ2-7, with D uncertain. CDR1 is MNHNY and CDR2 is SVGAGI in the germline V gene (reference sequence). The CDR3 runs to 13 residues. V was trimmed by 6 bases and J by 4 bases, leaving 13 bases between them. DNA of the CDR3: TGTGCCAGCAGCTCGCGGTGGCCTTACGAGCAGTACTTC. Its translation is CASSSRWPYEQYF.

This sequence joins TRBV3-1 (or the pseudogene TRBV3-2) and TRBJ2-3; 8 bases agree with TRBD2. V was clipped by 0 bases and J by 0 bases; unmatched bases: 2. CDR3 length: 16 amino acids. Germline V lookup: CDR1 LGHDT, CDR2 YNNKEL (reference sequence). The CDR3 DNA reads as TGTGCCAGCAGCCAAGATTGGACTAGCAGCACAGATACGCAGTATTTT. It is translated as CASSQDWTSSTDTQYF.

The V gene is TRBV5-1, the J gene TRBJ1-2; 10 nucleotides agree with TRBD1. The germline gives CDR1 SGHRS, CDR2 YFSETQ. Trimming took 8 bases from V and 9 from J; bases not matched to a gene: 4. The CDR3 length is 11 residues. The CDR3 reads CASETGGSYTF. CDR3 coding DNA: TGCGCCAGTGAGACAGGGGGCAGCTACACCTTC.

Turning to this clone: The sample carries other DNA sequences with the same CDR3. This chain links TRBV9 with TRBJ1-2, with 9 nucleotides matching TRBD1. CDR1 SGDLS and CDR2 YYNGEE come from the germline V gene. V lost 0 bases, J lost 2 bases, and 2 bases stayed unmatched. The CDR3 contains 15 residues. CDR3 DNA: TGTGCCAGCAGCGTAGGGGGACAGGGAAACTATGGCTACACCTTC. As protein: CASSVGGQGNYGYTF.

The rearrangement links TRBV9 to TRBJ2-1, with no clear D. V lost 4 bases and J 7 bases, leaving 24 bases between the germline ends. CDR1 is SGDLS and CDR2 is YYNGEE in the germline V gene. There are 17 residues in the CDR3. CDR3 amino acids: CASSSELVDPTLNEQFF. The CDR3 coding sequence is TGTGCCAGCAGCTCTGAACTGGTGGATCCTACACTAAATGAGCAGTTCTTC.

J is TRBJ2-1 and V is TRBV19, with TRBD1 as a possible D gene (5 bases). Germline-derived CDR1 and CDR2 are LNHDA and SQIVND (reference sequence). CDR3 length equals 17 residues. With 3 bases removed from V and 11 bases from J, the gap between germline ends came to 26 bases. This CDR3 is CASSIRTTAPTMRKQFF. CDR3 DNA sequence: TGTGCCAGTAGTATTCGGACAACAGCTCCTACAATGAGAAAGCAGTTCTTC.

The CDR3 DNA follows: TGTGCCAGCAGTGTTGGGACAGTCTATGGCTACACCTTC. Translated: CASSVGTVYGYTF. This sequence joins TRBV6-2 or TRBV6-3 and TRBJ1-2; 7 nucleotides line up with TRBD1. CDR3 length equals 13 residues. Germline CDR1 is MNHEY and CDR2 is SVGEGT. Losses at the gene ends were 5 bases for V and 4 bases for J; bases not matched to a gene: 4.

The chain employs TRBV28 and TRBJ2-7; possibly TRBD1 for D (6 bases). The CDR3 consists of 14 residues. Germline CDR1 is MDHEN and CDR2 is SYDVKM. The ends were cut back, 3 bases at V and 2 bases at J, with 11 bases in the middle. CDR3 loop: CASSFLGQTYEQYF. The CDR3 region has the DNA TGTGCCAGCAGTTTTCTGGGACAAACCTACGAGCAGTACTTC.

The chain recombines TRBV4-2 with TRBJ2-6; D is undetermined. The CDR3 has 16 residues. Germline lookup yields CDR1 LGHNA and CDR2 YNFKEQ. V lost 0 bases and J lost 0, with 6 bases in between. CDR3 protein: CASSQDESSGANVLTF. CDR3 nucleotides: TGTGCCAGCAGCCAAGATGAGAGCTCTGGGGCCAACGTCCTGACTTTC.

This clone was recorded only once. V gene TRBV15 combines with J gene TRBJ2-7; no definite D call. V was shortened by 5 bases and J by 2 bases, with 13 bases between the two germline ends. The length of the CDR3 is 14 residues. CDR1 and CDR2 (germline): LNHNV, YYDKDF (reference sequence). The CDR3 DNA reads TGTGCCACCAGCTCGCCCGGTCTGACCTACGAGCAGTACTTC. Encoded protein: CATSSPGLTYEQYF.

The rearrangement joins TRBV27 to TRBJ2-6, with a weak D call TRBD2 (7 bases). In germline, CDR1 is MNHEY, CDR2 SMNVEV (reference sequence). The CDR3 consists of 16 residues. Trimming took off 5 bases at V and 1 base at J, with 12 bases between the two ends. The CDR3 bases are TGTGCCAGCAGTCTTAGGGGGGGGTCTGGGGCCAACGTCCTGACTTTC. Protein product: CASSLRGGSGANVLTF.